This TCR beta chain came from a study of blood T cell repertoires in COVID-19. For the study at large: The United States, Italy and Spain supplied acute and convalescent COVID-19 samples. From T cells, B-cell-depleted T cells, or PBMCs came the material, which was cDNA or gDNA.

Germline V CDR1 and CDR2: MNHEY, SVGEGT. J was trimmed by 0 bases and V by 2 bases; bases with no gene match: 0. CDR3 length: 14 amino acids. Study processing details: Researchers report that nucleated cell counts were estimated from reference gene primer amplification. TCRdb's table, derived via immunoSEQ multiplex PCR, lists solely in-frame clones and lacks some. Clonal size and the V and J genes are those of that table, whereas D and trimming came from the DNA. The sample holds hundreds of thousands of clones, 90% seen once. Seattle researchers signed up patients amid active infection and tracked them longitudinally.

Sequencing used peripheral blood. The TCR originated in a woman between 40 and 55 years old with COVID-19, enrolled during active disease. The chain couples TRBV6-2 or TRBV6-3 to TRBJ1-1, with 7 positions matching TRBD1. The CDR3, as DNA: TGTGCCAGCAGTTACGGGACAGTGAACACTGAAGCTTTCTTT. It translates to CASSYGTVNTEAFF.